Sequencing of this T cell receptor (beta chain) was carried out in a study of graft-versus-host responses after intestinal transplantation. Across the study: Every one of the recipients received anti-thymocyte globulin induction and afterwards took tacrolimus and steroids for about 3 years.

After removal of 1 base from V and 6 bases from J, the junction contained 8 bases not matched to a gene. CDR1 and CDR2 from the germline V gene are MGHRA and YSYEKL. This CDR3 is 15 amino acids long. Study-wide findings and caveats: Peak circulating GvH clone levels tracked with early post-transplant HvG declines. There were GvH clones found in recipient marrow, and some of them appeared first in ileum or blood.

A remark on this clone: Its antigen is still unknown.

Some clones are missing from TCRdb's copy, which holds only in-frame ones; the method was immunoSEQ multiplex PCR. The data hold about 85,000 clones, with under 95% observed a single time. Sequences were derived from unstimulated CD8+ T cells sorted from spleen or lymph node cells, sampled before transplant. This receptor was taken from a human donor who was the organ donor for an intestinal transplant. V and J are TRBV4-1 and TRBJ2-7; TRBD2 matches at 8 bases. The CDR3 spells CASSQGGLAGSEQYF. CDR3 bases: TGCGCCAGCAGCCAAGGAGGCCTAGCGGGTTCCGAGCAGTACTTC.